The sequence of this T cell receptor beta chain was determined in a study of tumor-infiltrating lymphocytes in primary liver carcinoma. Study in general: Subjects consisted of male and female patients aged 30 to 69 years.

Deletions cut 5 bases from V and 6 bases from J, with 8 bases between. CDR3 length: 12 amino acids. Germline CDR1 reads MNHEY; CDR2 reads SVGAGI. A remark on this clonotype: Its antigen is still unknown. The CDR3 carries no conserved terminal phenylalanine or tryptophan, so it likely arises from a read error.

cDNA specific to TCR beta was made from 500 ng of total RNA, with a constant-region primer employed for priming. Three-round nested multiplex PCR performed with slightly modified ARM-PCR produced the TCR beta libraries. TRBV1-TRBV30 forward and Cbeta reverse primers drove the first two roughly 11-cycle rounds. TCRdb processed the multiplex PCR reads anew with MiXCR; each CDR3 protein has one entry. This table holds over 100,000 distinct CDR3 sequences, around two thirds found once. Regarding the study as a whole: Tumor region pairs overlapped more than did tumor-adjacent and tumor-blood pairs. Tumor tissue displayed a significantly greater top-250-clone fraction than blood (p = 0.039).

The tissue used was unsorted bulk material of about 19-33 mg. RNA and DNA were co-extracted from it with the AllPrep DNA/RNA mini kit. HBV chronically infected the treatment-naive patients. The clonotype originates from a woman aged 55-75 years with primary liver carcinoma and hepatitis B virus infection. The J gene is TRBJ2-1, the V gene TRBV6-5; no firm D call. Input material: tumor-adjacent normal liver tissue. CDR3 sequence reads: CASSPQPNEQFL. CDR3 nucleotide sequence: TGTGCCAGCAGTCCACAGCCCAATGAGCAGTTCCTC.